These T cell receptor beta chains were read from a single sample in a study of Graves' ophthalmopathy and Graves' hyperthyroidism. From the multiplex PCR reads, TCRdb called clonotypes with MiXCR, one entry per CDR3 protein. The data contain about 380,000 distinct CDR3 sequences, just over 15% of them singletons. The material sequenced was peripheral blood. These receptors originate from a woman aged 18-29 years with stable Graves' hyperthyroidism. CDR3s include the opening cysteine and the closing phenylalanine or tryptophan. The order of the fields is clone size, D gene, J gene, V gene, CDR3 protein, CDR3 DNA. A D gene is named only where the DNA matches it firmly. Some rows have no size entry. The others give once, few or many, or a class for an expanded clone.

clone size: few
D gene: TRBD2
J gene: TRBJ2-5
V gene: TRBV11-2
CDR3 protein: CASSLGTSGAWETQYF
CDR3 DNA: TGTGCCAGCAGCTTAGGGACTAGCGGGGCCTGGGAGACCCAGTACTTC

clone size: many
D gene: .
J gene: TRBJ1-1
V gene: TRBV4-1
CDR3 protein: CASSQDPRGAQNTEAFF
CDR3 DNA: TGCGCCAGCAGCCAAGATCCGCGAGGTGCCCAGAACACTGAAGCTTTCTTT

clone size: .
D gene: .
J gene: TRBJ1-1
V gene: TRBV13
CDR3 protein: CASSLGPGATTEAFF
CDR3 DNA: TGTGCCAGCAGCTTAGGTCCAGGGGCGACCACTGAAGCTTTCTTT

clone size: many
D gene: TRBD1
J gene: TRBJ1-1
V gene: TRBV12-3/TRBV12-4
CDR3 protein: CASSYDRGSTEAFF
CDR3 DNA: TGTGCCAGCAGTTACGACAGGGGGAGCACTGAAGCTTTCTTT

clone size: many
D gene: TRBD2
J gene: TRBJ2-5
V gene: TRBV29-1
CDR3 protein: CSVERGDGETQYF
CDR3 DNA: TGCAGCGTTGAACGGGGGGACGGAGAGACCCAGTACTTC

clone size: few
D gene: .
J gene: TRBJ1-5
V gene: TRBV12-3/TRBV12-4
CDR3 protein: CASSFRGIESNQPQHF
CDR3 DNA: TGTGCCAGCAGTTTTCGGGGAATTGAGAGCAATCAGCCCCAGCATTTT

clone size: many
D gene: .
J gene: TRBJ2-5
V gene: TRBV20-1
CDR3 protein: CSAWTAVQETQCF
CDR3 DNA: TGCAGTGCTTGGACCGCGGTCCAGGAGACCCAGTGCTTC

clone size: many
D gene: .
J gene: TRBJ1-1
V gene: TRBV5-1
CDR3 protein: CASREGGGAFF
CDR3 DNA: TGCGCCAGCAGAGAGGGGGGAGGAGCTTTCTTT

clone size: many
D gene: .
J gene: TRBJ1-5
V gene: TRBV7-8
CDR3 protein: CASSLAPTVYNQPQHF
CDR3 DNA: TGTGCCAGCAGCTTAGCCCCGACAGTATATAATCAGCCCCAGCATTTT

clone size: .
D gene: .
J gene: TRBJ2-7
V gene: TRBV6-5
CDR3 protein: CASSLSSGRAYEQYF
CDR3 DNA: TGTGCCAGCAGTTTATCGTCTGGCCGAGCCTACGAGCAGTACTTC

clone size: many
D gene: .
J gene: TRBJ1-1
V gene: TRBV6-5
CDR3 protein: CASSRTRDTEAFF
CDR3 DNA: TGTGCCAGCAGTCGGACGCGAGACACTGAAGCTTTCTTT

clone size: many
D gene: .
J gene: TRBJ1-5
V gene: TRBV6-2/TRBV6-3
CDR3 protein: CASSYTSGNQPQHF
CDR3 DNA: TGTGCCAGCAGTTACACCTCTGGCAATCAGCCCCAGCATTTT

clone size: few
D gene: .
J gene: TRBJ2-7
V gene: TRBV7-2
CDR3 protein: CASSSRRAYEQYF
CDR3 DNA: TGTGCCAGCAGCTCGCGGAGGGCCTACGAGCAGTACTTC

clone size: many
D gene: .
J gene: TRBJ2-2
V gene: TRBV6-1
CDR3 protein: CASSEPEAGDTGELFF
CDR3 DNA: TGTGCCAGCAGTGAACCCGAGGCAGGGGACACCGGGGAGCTGTTTTTT

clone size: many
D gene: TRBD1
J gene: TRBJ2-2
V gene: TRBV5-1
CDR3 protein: CASSRGQGTGELFF
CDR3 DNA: TGCGCCAGCAGCAGAGGACAGGGTACCGGGGAGCTGTTTTTT

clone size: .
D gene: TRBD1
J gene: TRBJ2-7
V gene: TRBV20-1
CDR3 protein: CSMTSGQAAYEQYF
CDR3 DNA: TGCAGTATGACCTCGGGACAGGCTGCCTACGAGCAGTACTTC

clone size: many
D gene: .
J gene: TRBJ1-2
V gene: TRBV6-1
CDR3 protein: CASTLRYGYTF
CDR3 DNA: TGTGCCAGCACTCTACGCTATGGCTACACCTTC

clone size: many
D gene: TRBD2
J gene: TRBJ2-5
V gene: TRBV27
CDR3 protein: CASSIRGGETQYF
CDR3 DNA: TGTGCCAGCAGTATTAGGGGAGGGGAGACCCAGTACTTC